This TCR beta chain was documented in a study of T cell repertoires in cytomegalovirus infection. TCRdb used MiXCR to reprocess the reads, holding one entry per CDR3 protein. The sample carries roughly 990,000 distinct CDR3 sequences, about 33% recorded once. This clonotype was observed a handful of times. Its matching antigen is unknown. Germline CDR1 is SGHTA and CDR2 is FQGTGA. Trimming cost V 5 bases and J 4 bases, with 19 bases left between them. This CDR3 has 16 amino acids. The chain carries TRBV7-3 and TRBJ2-3; either TRBD1 or TRBD2 may fit D (5 bases each). The source material was cultured CD8+ T cells from PBMCs, sampled from culture after CMV antigen stimulation. This TCR derives from a human donor in good health (CMV status not recorded). Some clones in this sample may be carry-over from other donors' samples. In DNA, the CDR3 is TGTGCCAGCAGCCCCTTGCCCTTGGGGCGGGCAGATACGCAGTATTTT. This codes for CASSPLPLGRADTQYF.